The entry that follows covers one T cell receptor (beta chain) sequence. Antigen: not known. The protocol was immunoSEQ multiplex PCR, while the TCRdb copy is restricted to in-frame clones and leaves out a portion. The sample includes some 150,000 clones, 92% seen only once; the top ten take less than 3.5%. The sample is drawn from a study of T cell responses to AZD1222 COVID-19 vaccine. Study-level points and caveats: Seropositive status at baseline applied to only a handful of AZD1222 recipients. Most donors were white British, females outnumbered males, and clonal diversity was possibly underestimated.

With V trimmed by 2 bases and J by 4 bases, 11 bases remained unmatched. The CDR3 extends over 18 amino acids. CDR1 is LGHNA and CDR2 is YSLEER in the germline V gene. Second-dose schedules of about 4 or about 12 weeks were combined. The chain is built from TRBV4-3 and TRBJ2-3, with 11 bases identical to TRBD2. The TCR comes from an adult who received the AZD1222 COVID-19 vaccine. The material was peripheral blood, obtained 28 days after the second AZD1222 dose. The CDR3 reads CASSQTLLAGEGADTQYF. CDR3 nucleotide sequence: TGCGCCAGCAGCCAAACATTACTAGCGGGAGAAGGCGCAGATACGCAGTATTTT.